Following are 18 T cell receptor beta chains from one sample sequenced in a study of cytomegalovirus exposure and HLA in healthy donors. The primer mix had 60 Vbeta and 13 Jbeta primers. Generated by immunoSEQ multiplex PCR, the TCRdb table keeps only in-frame clones and is missing some. The sample shows 180,000 or so clones, over 70% of them seen only once. The specimen was PBMCs. The receptors originated from a man between 18 and 35 years old in good health and CMV-seronegative.

This chain connects TRBV6-1 to TRBJ2-3; 7 positions match TRBD2. J gave up 2 bases and V 6 bases, and 5 bases lay outside the gene matches. The CDR3 loop spans 14 amino acids. CDR1 and CDR2 (germline): MNHNS, SASEGT. The CDR3 reads CASSGAGSTDTQYF. CDR3 nucleotides: TGTGCCAGCAGCGGAGCGGGGTCCACAGATACGCAGTATTTT.

The genes are TRBV5-5 and TRBJ2-5; TRBD1 matches 8 bases. The CDR3 contains 16 residues. Trimming at V came to 2 bases and at J to 4 bases, leaving 10 bases not matched to a gene. Germline V lookup: CDR1 SGHKS, CDR2 YYEKEE (reference sequence). The CDR3 DNA sequence: TGTGCCAGCAGCTTTTGGGGAGACAGGGGCCCAGAGACCCAGTACTTC. This sequence encodes CASSFWGDRGPETQYF.

This clone occurred a few times. The chain carries TRBV6-5 and TRBJ2-1; D possibly corresponds to TRBD1 (5 bases). This CDR3 spans 13 amino acids. Germline assignment: CDR1 MNHEY and CDR2 SVGAGI. Between the trimmed V and J ends, which lost 5 bases and 6 bases, there was a span of 11 bases. CDR3 in DNA: TGTGCCAGCAGTGAACGACAGCTCAATGAGCAGTTCTTC. This translates into CASSERQLNEQFF.

This rearrangement joins TRBV10-3 to TRBJ1-2; D is unresolved. From germline, CDR1 is ENHRY and CDR2 SYGVKD. V lost 11 bases, J lost 1 base, and 11 bases lay in between. The CDR3 has 12 residues. CDR3 residues: CAVNRGNYGYTF. In DNA form, the CDR3 reads TGTGCCGTAAACCGAGGTAACTATGGCTACACCTTC.

The V gene is TRBV6-5, the J gene TRBJ1-2; 7 bases map to TRBD1. This CDR3 is 15 amino acids long. Trimming removed 6 bases from V and 5 bases from J; junction bases left unmatched: 12. CDR1 is MNHEY and CDR2 is SVGAGI in the germline V gene. The CDR3 here is CASRTQTGSPYGYTF. The CDR3 coding sequence is TGTGCCAGCAGAACCCAGACAGGGTCCCCGTATGGCTACACCTTC.

A few counts support this clone. This chain joins TRBV25-1 and TRBJ1-4; 9 bases map to TRBD1. The CDR3 spans 15 residues. Per the germline V gene, CDR1 is MGHDK and CDR2 is SYGVNS. Trimming at V came to 6 bases and at J to 5 bases, leaving 7 bases not matched to a gene. CDR3 in amino acids: CASSPSGTGNEKLFF. CDR3 nucleotides: TGTGCCAGCAGCCCCAGTGGGACAGGGAATGAAAAACTGTTTTTT.

The chain combines TRBV2 with TRBJ1-1; 12 bases fit TRBD1. The germline CDR1 and CDR2 sequences are SNHLY and FYNNEI. V lost 6 bases and J lost 1; bases outside the gene matches: 9. CDR3 length equals 17 residues. The CDR3 region is CASSTPGTGGWNTEAFF. The CDR3 nucleotides read TGTGCCAGCAGCACACCCGGGACAGGGGGCTGGAACACTGAAGCTTTCTTT.

V is TRBV18 and J is TRBJ1-1; tentatively, D is TRBD1 (6 bases). Germline V CDR1 and CDR2: KGHSH, LQKENI. Trimming removed 4 bases from V and 13 bases from J, with 22 bases in between. This CDR3 comprises 14 residues. CDR3: CASSLQSERGMLFF. CDR3 nucleotide sequence: TGTGCCAGCTCACTCCAAAGCGAGAGGGGGATGCTTTTCTTT.

The gene calls are TRBV9 and TRBJ2-1; a possible D gene is TRBD1 (5 bases). Looked up from germline, CDR1 is SGDLS and CDR2 is YYNGEE. Deletions cut 3 bases from V and 7 bases from J, with 14 bases between. CDR3 length equals 14 residues. The DNA of the CDR3 is TGTGCCAGCAGCGCGACACCCAGGGATAATGAGCAGTTCTTC. It is translated as CASSATPRDNEQFF.

The chain has TRBV14 and TRBJ2-3; 8 bases match TRBD2. CDR3 length: 15 amino acids. V lost 1 base and J lost 1; bases outside the gene matches: 1. Germline V lookup: CDR1 SGHDN, CDR2 FVKESK. The CDR3 here is CASSQAAGGTDTQYF. The CDR3 region has the DNA TGTGCCAGCAGCCAAGCAGCGGGAGGCACAGATACGCAGTATTTT.

This clone was seen more than once but under ten times. This sequence joins TRBV11-3 and TRBJ1-5; weak D call: TRBD1 (5 bases). The V end lost 5 bases, the J end lost 4 bases, and 12 bases lay between the germline ends. Germline CDR1 and CDR2: SGHNT and YENEEA. The CDR3 loop spans 14 amino acids. CDR3: CASSHGGGNQPQHF. In nucleotides, the CDR3 is TGTGCCAGCAGCCATGGGGGGGGGAATCAGCCCCAGCATTTT.

The genes are TRBV16 and TRBJ2-3, with 9 bases fitting TRBD1. The germline CDR1 and CDR2 sequences are KGHSY and FQNENV. V lost 2 bases and J lost 3; bases outside the gene matches: 6. CDR3 length: 16 amino acids. The CDR3 loop is CASSQDGTGSTDTQYF. The CDR3, as DNA: TGTGCCAGCAGCCAAGACGGGACAGGGTCGACAGATACGCAGTATTTT.

A single count supports this clone. The chain couples TRBV6-6 to TRBJ1-1; 7 bases agree with TRBD1. This CDR3 has 15 residues. Trimming at V came to 1 base and at J to 3 bases, leaving 5 bases not matched to a gene. Germline CDR1 MNHNY, CDR2 SVGAGI (reference sequence). This chain's CDR3 is CASSYWGTEDTEAFF. CDR3 nucleotides: TGTGCCAGCAGTTACTGGGGGACAGAGGACACTGAAGCTTTCTTT.

This chain joins TRBV4-1 and TRBJ1-2; 8 nucleotides match TRBD1. There are 16 residues in the CDR3. With V trimmed by 4 bases and J by 5 bases, 12 bases remained unmatched. Germline V gene data show CDR1 as MGHRA and CDR2 as YSYEKL. This CDR3 is CASSLRATGAWYGYTF. The CDR3 region has the DNA TGCGCCAGCAGCCTTCGGGCGACAGGGGCATGGTATGGCTACACCTTC.

The chain links TRBV11-3 to TRBJ2-2, with D tentatively TRBD1 (5 bases). Trimming shortened V by 3 bases and J by 4 bases, and 12 bases separated the two germline ends. Germline V gene data show CDR1 as SGHNT and CDR2 as YENEEA. This CDR3 has 15 amino acids. The DNA of the CDR3 is TGTGCCAGCAGCTTGCTAGGAAGGGGCACCGGGGAGCTGTTTTTT. Its translation: CASSLLGRGTGELFF.

This clone was found once. The chain couples TRBV12-5 to TRBJ2-7; D uncertain. This CDR3 region has 13 residues. V was shortened by 1 base and J by 4 bases, with 8 bases between the two germline ends. Germline loops: CDR1 LGHNT, CDR2 FRNRAP. The DNA of the CDR3 is TGTGCTAGTGGTTTGGACCAGGAATACGAGCAGTACTTC. Protein product: CASGLDQEYEQYF.

V and J are TRBV6-5 and TRBJ2-1; the match to TRBD1 covers 7 bases. The CDR3 covers 14 residues. The V and J ends lost 4 bases and 9 bases, in that order; junction bases with no gene match: 9. Germline CDR1 reads MNHEY; CDR2 reads SVGAGI. This CDR3 is CASSWGTERVEQFF. Here the CDR3 DNA reads TGTGCCAGCAGTTGGGGGACAGAACGAGTTGAGCAGTTCTTC.

J is TRBJ2-1 and V is TRBV25-1, with D maybe TRBD2 (6 bases). The CDR3 runs 12 residues. CDR1 is MGHDK and CDR2 is SYGVNS in the germline V gene. V dropped 6 bases and J dropped 5 bases, with 8 bases sitting between them. The CDR3: CASRGLHNEQFF. The CDR3 DNA reads as TGTGCCAGCAGGGGACTCCACAATGAGCAGTTCTTC.